A selection of T cell receptor beta chains follows, all from one sample in a study of T cell responses to AZD1222 COVID-19 vaccine. Sequencing was performed with immunoSEQ multiplex PCR; in TCRdb, only in-frame clones are kept and a portion is missing. The data contain more than 95,000 clones, 85% to 90% of them singletons. Sequencing was performed on peripheral blood, taken on day 0 of AZD1222 vaccination. These receptors originate from an adult in good health. Both conserved end residues are part of each CDR3. Each record gives: V gene, J gene, clone size, D gene, CDR3 length, CDR3 protein, CDR3 DNA. The D gene is left open where the match is weak. A row's size may be missing; if present it is once, few, many or a size class.

v_gene: TRBV24-1; j_gene: TRBJ1-4; abundance: NA; d_gene: NA; len: 20; CDR3aa: CATSDLQAGSYPPTNEKLFF; CDR3nt: TGTGCCACCAGTGATTTGCAGGCCGGATCCTATCCCCCAACTAATGAAAAACTGTTTTTT
v_gene: TRBV1; j_gene: TRBJ2-7; abundance: NA; d_gene: NA; len: 19; CDR3aa: CTSSPGHNRLADPTYEQYF; CDR3nt: TGCACCAGCAGCCCCGGGCACAATAGACTAGCGGACCCAACCTACGAGCAGTACTTC
v_gene: TRBV5-4; j_gene: TRBJ2-7; abundance: NA; d_gene: NA; len: 12; CDR3aa: CASGRSSYEQYF; CDR3nt: TGTGCCAGCGGGAGGAGCTCCTACGAGCAGTACTTC
v_gene: TRBV10-3; j_gene: TRBJ2-1; abundance: NA; d_gene: TRBD1; len: 17; CDR3aa: CAISPRTGGGRDNEQFF; CDR3nt: TGTGCCATCAGTCCGCGGACAGGGGGCGGAAGGGACAATGAGCAGTTCTTC
v_gene: TRBV5-1; j_gene: TRBJ1-1; abundance: NA; d_gene: NA; len: 13; CDR3aa: CASSLEGGTEAFF; CDR3nt: TGCGCCAGCAGCTTGGAGGGGGGCACTGAAGCTTTCTTT
v_gene: TRBV7-9; j_gene: TRBJ1-1; abundance: NA; d_gene: NA; len: 14; CDR3aa: CASSFHQGNTEAFF; CDR3nt: TGTGCCAGCAGCTTTCATCAGGGGAACACTGAAGCTTTCTTT
v_gene: TRBV29-1; j_gene: TRBJ1-1; abundance: NA; d_gene: TRBD1; len: 12; CDR3aa: CSYIGQGAEAFF; CDR3nt: TGCAGCTACATAGGACAGGGGGCTGAGGCTTTCTTT
v_gene: TRBV2; j_gene: TRBJ2-1; abundance: NA; d_gene: TRBD1; len: 12; CDR3aa: CASRRQGIEQFF; CDR3nt: TGTGCCAGCAGACGACAGGGGATCGAGCAGTTCTTC
v_gene: TRBV4-3; j_gene: TRBJ2-3; abundance: once; d_gene: TRBD1; len: 14; CDR3aa: CASSLRTGTDTQYF; CDR3nt: TGCGCCAGCAGCCTTCGGACAGGAACAGATACGCAGTATTTT
v_gene: TRBV10-3; j_gene: TRBJ2-2; abundance: NA; d_gene: TRBD1; len: 14; CDR3aa: CAIRDRDDTGELFF; CDR3nt: TGTGCCATCAGAGACAGGGACGACACCGGGGAGCTGTTTTTT
v_gene: TRBV25-1; j_gene: TRBJ2-3; abundance: NA; d_gene: TRBD1; len: 18; CDR3aa: CASSKRDIGQGAVDTQYF; CDR3nt: TGTGCCAGCAGTAAACGCGATATAGGACAGGGGGCTGTAGATACGCAGTATTTT
v_gene: TRBV13; j_gene: TRBJ2-2; abundance: NA; d_gene: NA; len: 15; CDR3aa: CASSPPGRSTGELFF; CDR3nt: TGTGCCAGCAGCCCCCCGGGTAGAAGCACCGGGGAGCTGTTTTTT
v_gene: TRBV7-9; j_gene: TRBJ1-2; abundance: NA; d_gene: NA; len: 13; CDR3aa: CASSPDTNYGYTF; CDR3nt: TGTGCCAGCAGCCCGGACACAAACTATGGCTACACCTTC
v_gene: TRBV28; j_gene: TRBJ1-2; abundance: NA; d_gene: NA; len: 17; CDR3aa: CASGGMGGFRANYGYTF; CDR3nt: TGTGCCAGCGGGGGGATGGGGGGCTTTAGAGCTAACTATGGCTACACCTTC
v_gene: TRBV11-2; j_gene: TRBJ2-2; abundance: NA; d_gene: NA; len: 18; CDR3aa: CASSLAGLSLANTGELFF; CDR3nt: TGTGCCAGCAGCTTAGCGGGTTTAAGCCTCGCGAACACCGGGGAGCTGTTTTTT
v_gene: TRBV20-1; j_gene: TRBJ2-1; abundance: NA; d_gene: NA; len: 14; CDR3aa: CSASSQGALGEQFF; CDR3nt: TGCAGTGCTAGTTCCCAGGGAGCTTTAGGTGAGCAGTTCTTC
v_gene: TRBV28; j_gene: TRBJ1-2; abundance: NA; d_gene: TRBD1; len: 14; CDR3aa: CASSRGGAGNGYTF; CDR3nt: TGTGCCAGCAGCCGAGGGGGCGCCGGGAATGGCTACACCTTC
v_gene: TRBV5-4; j_gene: TRBJ2-5; abundance: NA; d_gene: NA; len: 14; CDR3aa: CASRVDIGEETQYF; CDR3nt: TGTGCCAGCAGGGTCGACATTGGGGAGGAGACCCAGTACTTC
v_gene: TRBV28; j_gene: TRBJ2-7; abundance: NA; d_gene: TRBD1; len: 15; CDR3aa: CASSFSAGGMGEQYF; CDR3nt: TGTGCCAGCAGTTTCTCGGCAGGGGGTATGGGGGAGCAGTACTTC
v_gene: TRBV2; j_gene: TRBJ1-6; abundance: few; d_gene: TRBD1; len: 15; CDR3aa: CASIDWTGYNSPLHF; CDR3nt: TGTGCCAGCATAGACTGGACAGGCTATAATTCACCCCTCCACTTT
v_gene: TRBV28; j_gene: TRBJ1-5; abundance: NA; d_gene: NA; len: 14; CDR3aa: CASTAGGASQPQHF; CDR3nt: TGTGCCAGCACCGCGGGGGGGGCGAGTCAGCCCCAGCATTTT
v_gene: TRBV7-9; j_gene: TRBJ2-6; abundance: NA; d_gene: NA; len: 15; CDR3aa: CASSPWGTGANVLTF; CDR3nt: TGTGCCAGCAGCCCTTGGGGGACAGGGGCCAACGTCCTGACTTTC
v_gene: TRBV5-4; j_gene: TRBJ1-1; abundance: NA; d_gene: NA; len: 14; CDR3aa: CASSFDTLNTEAFF; CDR3nt: TGTGCCAGCAGCTTTGATACCTTGAACACTGAAGCTTTCTTT
v_gene: TRBV6-6; j_gene: TRBJ1-4; abundance: NA; d_gene: NA; len: 12; CDR3aa: CASTREGEKLFF; CDR3nt: TGTGCCAGCACTCGAGAAGGGGAAAAACTGTTTTTT
v_gene: TRBV10-2; j_gene: TRBJ2-1; abundance: NA; d_gene: NA; len: 14; CDR3aa: CASRGQGSGIVQFF; CDR3nt: TGCGCCAGCAGAGGCCAAGGGTCAGGTATCGTGCAGTTCTTC
v_gene: TRBV5-1; j_gene: TRBJ1-1; abundance: medium-sized; d_gene: NA; len: 15; CDR3aa: CASSLGDLTNTEAFF; CDR3nt: TGCGCCAGCAGCTTGGGGGACCTTACGAACACTGAAGCTTTCTTT
v_gene: TRBV6-4; j_gene: TRBJ1-2; abundance: NA; d_gene: TRBD1; len: 14; CDR3aa: CASRGDREADGYTF; CDR3nt: TGTGCCAGCAGGGGGGACAGGGAGGCGGATGGCTACACCTTC
v_gene: TRBV10-2; j_gene: TRBJ1-5; abundance: NA; d_gene: TRBD1; len: 13; CDR3aa: CASGGQGGQPQHF; CDR3nt: TGCGCCAGCGGGGGACAGGGCGGTCAGCCCCAGCATTTT
v_gene: TRBV7-8; j_gene: TRBJ1-5; abundance: NA; d_gene: NA; len: 16; CDR3aa: CASSSEGMNSNQPQHF; CDR3nt: TGTGCCAGCAGCTCCGAAGGCATGAATAGCAATCAGCCCCAGCATTTT
v_gene: TRBV7-6; j_gene: TRBJ1-3; abundance: NA; d_gene: NA; len: 15; CDR3aa: CASSIAFDSGNTIYF; CDR3nt: TGTGCCAGCAGCATCGCCTTTGACTCTGGAAACACCATATATTTT
v_gene: TRBV29-1; j_gene: TRBJ2-7; abundance: few; d_gene: TRBD1; len: 13; CDR3aa: CSVSTGGLSEQYF; CDR3nt: TGCAGCGTCTCGACAGGGGGTCTTTCGGAGCAGTACTTC
v_gene: TRBV21-1; j_gene: TRBJ1-1; abundance: NA; d_gene: NA; len: 16; CDR3aa: CASSKVKQGKDTEAFF; CDR3nt: TGTGCCAGCAGCAAAGTGAAACAGGGGAAGGACACTGAAGCTTTCTTT
v_gene: TRBV7-8; j_gene: TRBJ1-4; abundance: NA; d_gene: NA; len: 15; CDR3aa: CASSLAKGLNEKLFF; CDR3nt: TGTGCCAGCAGCTTAGCCAAGGGGTTGAATGAAAAACTGTTTTTT
v_gene: TRBV11-3; j_gene: TRBJ2-1; abundance: NA; d_gene: TRBD1; len: 17; CDR3aa: CASSLDFRQGALDEQFF; CDR3nt: TGTGCCAGCAGCTTAGATTTTCGGCAGGGGGCTTTGGATGAGCAGTTCTTC
v_gene: TRBV2; j_gene: TRBJ2-7; abundance: once; d_gene: TRBD2; len: 15; CDR3aa: CASSPRTSGSYEQYF; CDR3nt: TGTGCCAGCAGTCCCCGGACTAGCGGCTCCTACGAGCAGTACTTC
v_gene: TRBV2; j_gene: TRBJ2-5; abundance: few; d_gene: NA; len: 18; CDR3aa: CASGGTQGAGVGGETQYF; CDR3nt: TGTGCCAGCGGAGGTACCCAGGGGGCGGGGGTCGGCGGAGAGACCCAGTACTTC
v_gene: TRBV3-1/TRBV3-2; j_gene: TRBJ2-3; abundance: few; d_gene: NA; len: 12; CDR3aa: CASSRQRDTQYF; CDR3nt: TGTGCCAGCAGCCGACAGAGAGATACGCAGTATTTT
v_gene: TRBV10-3; j_gene: TRBJ2-1; abundance: once; d_gene: NA; len: 14; CDR3aa: CAIKETGTGNEQFF; CDR3nt: TGTGCCATCAAAGAGACAGGAACGGGGAATGAGCAGTTCTTC
v_gene: TRBV18; j_gene: TRBJ1-5; abundance: NA; d_gene: NA; len: 14; CDR3aa: CASSPGGGDQPQHF; CDR3nt: TGTGCCAGCTCACCCGGGGGTGGGGATCAGCCCCAGCATTTT
v_gene: TRBV19; j_gene: TRBJ2-1; abundance: NA; d_gene: NA; len: 13; CDR3aa: CASSIGTYNEQFF; CDR3nt: TGTGCCAGTAGTATCGGGACTTACAATGAGCAGTTCTTC
v_gene: TRBV5-6; j_gene: TRBJ2-1; abundance: NA; d_gene: NA; len: 16; CDR3aa: CASSVGMGQTYNEQFF; CDR3nt: TGTGCCAGCAGCGTAGGGATGGGACAAACCTACAATGAGCAGTTCTTC
v_gene: TRBV27; j_gene: TRBJ2-5; abundance: once; d_gene: NA; len: 15; CDR3aa: CASSSWGGQQETQYF; CDR3nt: TGTGCCAGCAGTTCGTGGGGGGGACAGCAAGAGACCCAGTACTTC
v_gene: TRBV28; j_gene: TRBJ2-1; abundance: NA; d_gene: NA; len: 17; CDR3aa: CASSLPGPFELYNEQFF; CDR3nt: TGTGCCAGCAGTTTACCGGGACCTTTTGAACTCTACAATGAGCAGTTCTTC
v_gene: TRBV6-6; j_gene: TRBJ2-6; abundance: NA; d_gene: NA; len: 13; CDR3aa: CASSSSGANVLTF; CDR3nt: TGTGCCAGCAGTTCTTCTGGGGCCAACGTCCTGACTTTC
v_gene: TRBV18; j_gene: TRBJ1-6; abundance: NA; d_gene: NA; len: 16; CDR3aa: CASSPGSAVYNSPLHF; CDR3nt: TGTGCCAGCTCACCGGGAAGCGCCGTTTATAATTCACCCCTCCACTTT
v_gene: TRBV4-1; j_gene: TRBJ1-3; abundance: NA; d_gene: NA; len: 14; CDR3aa: CASSPQVWGNTIYF; CDR3nt: TGCGCCAGCAGCCCCCAGGTTTGGGGAAACACCATATATTTT
v_gene: TRBV20-1; j_gene: TRBJ2-3; abundance: few; d_gene: TRBD2; len: 15; CDR3aa: CSASLVAGESDTQYF; CDR3nt: TGCAGTGCTAGTCTAGTAGCGGGAGAGTCAGATACGCAGTATTTT
v_gene: TRBV6-1; j_gene: TRBJ1-1; abundance: NA; d_gene: TRBD1; len: 16; CDR3aa: CASSGLQGGVNTEAFF; CDR3nt: TGTGCCAGCAGTGGCTTACAGGGGGGGGTGAACACTGAAGCTTTCTTT
v_gene: TRBV7-8; j_gene: TRBJ2-1; abundance: NA; d_gene: NA; len: 14; CDR3aa: CASSLDGFGLGEFF; CDR3nt: TGTGCCAGCAGCTTAGATGGATTCGGTCTGGGCGAGTTCTTC
v_gene: TRBV6-5; j_gene: TRBJ1-5; abundance: NA; d_gene: TRBD1; len: 15; CDR3aa: CASSNPDRGDQPQHF; CDR3nt: TGTGCCAGCAGTAACCCGGACAGGGGGGATCAGCCCCAGCATTTT
v_gene: TRBV15; j_gene: TRBJ2-5; abundance: NA; d_gene: NA; len: 17; CDR3aa: CATSRTSVRGRQETQYF; CDR3nt: TGTGCCACCAGCAGAACCAGTGTTAGGGGCCGCCAAGAGACCCAGTACTTC
v_gene: TRBV7-9; j_gene: TRBJ2-7; abundance: NA; d_gene: TRBD2; len: 14; CDR3aa: CASSPTSVAYEQYF; CDR3nt: TGTGCCAGCAGCCCGACTAGCGTGGCCTACGAGCAGTACTTC
v_gene: TRBV6-5; j_gene: TRBJ2-5; abundance: NA; d_gene: TRBD1; len: 15; CDR3aa: CASSLTGGPAETQYF; CDR3nt: TGTGCCAGCAGCCTGACAGGGGGCCCAGCGGAGACCCAGTACTTC
v_gene: TRBV2; j_gene: TRBJ2-7; abundance: NA; d_gene: NA; len: 13; CDR3aa: CASSPRQGGEQYF; CDR3nt: TGTGCCAGCTCCCCCCGACAAGGCGGCGAGCAGTACTTC
v_gene: TRBV27; j_gene: TRBJ1-2; abundance: NA; d_gene: NA; len: 13; CDR3aa: CASSFSNYYGYTF; CDR3nt: TGTGCCAGCAGTTTTAGTAATTACTATGGCTACACCTTC